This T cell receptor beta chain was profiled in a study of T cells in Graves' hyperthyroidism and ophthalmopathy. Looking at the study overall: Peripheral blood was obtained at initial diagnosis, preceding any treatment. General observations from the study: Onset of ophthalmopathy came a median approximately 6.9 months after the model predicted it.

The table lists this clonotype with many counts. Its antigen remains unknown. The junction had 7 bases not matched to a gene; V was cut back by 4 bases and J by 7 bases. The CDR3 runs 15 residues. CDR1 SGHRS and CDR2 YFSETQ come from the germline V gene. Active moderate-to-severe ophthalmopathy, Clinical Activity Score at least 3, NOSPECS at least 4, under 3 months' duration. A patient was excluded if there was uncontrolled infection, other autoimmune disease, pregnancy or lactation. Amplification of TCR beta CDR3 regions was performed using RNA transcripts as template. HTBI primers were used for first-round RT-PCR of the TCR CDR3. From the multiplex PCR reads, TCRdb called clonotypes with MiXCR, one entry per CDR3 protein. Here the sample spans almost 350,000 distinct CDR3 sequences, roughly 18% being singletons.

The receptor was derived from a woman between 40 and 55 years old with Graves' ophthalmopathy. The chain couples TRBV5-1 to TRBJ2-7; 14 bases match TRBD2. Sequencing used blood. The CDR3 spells CASSEGLAGAGEQYF. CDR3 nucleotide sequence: TGCGCCAGCAGCGAGGGACTAGCGGGAGCGGGTGAGCAGTACTTC.